This note documents a single T cell receptor beta chain sequence. Its target is unknown. The sample is drawn from a study of cytomegalovirus exposure and HLA in healthy donors. Germline-derived CDR1 and CDR2 are SGHNT and YYREEE (reference sequence). This CDR3 is built from 14 residues. Study findings and constraints: Most TCR beta V segments were productive about 90% or about 30% of the time in an earlier analysis. TCR beta sequences reportedly predicted most subjects' HLA-A and HLA-B alleles accurately. Immune exposure information available was restricted to CMV serostatus. Excluded: some indistinguishable V segments such as TRBV6-2 and TRBV6-3.

13 Jbeta primers and 60 Vbeta primers were used for the PCR. Profiled with immunoSEQ multiplex PCR; TCRdb holds only in-frame clones, not every one. Altogether some 170,000 clones are present, roughly 77% being singletons, with the ten largest covering 1.5% to 2%. V is TRBV5-4 and J is TRBJ2-5, with 9 bases aligning to TRBD1. The tail of the sequence fits TRBJ2-7 better, so the J call may be wrong. This receptor was obtained from a woman aged 18-30 years in good health and CMV-seronegative. The sample was PBMCs. CDR3 bases: TGTGCCAGCACCCGGACAGGGGCTCTCCACGAGCAGTACTTC. Protein: CASTRTGALHEQYF.